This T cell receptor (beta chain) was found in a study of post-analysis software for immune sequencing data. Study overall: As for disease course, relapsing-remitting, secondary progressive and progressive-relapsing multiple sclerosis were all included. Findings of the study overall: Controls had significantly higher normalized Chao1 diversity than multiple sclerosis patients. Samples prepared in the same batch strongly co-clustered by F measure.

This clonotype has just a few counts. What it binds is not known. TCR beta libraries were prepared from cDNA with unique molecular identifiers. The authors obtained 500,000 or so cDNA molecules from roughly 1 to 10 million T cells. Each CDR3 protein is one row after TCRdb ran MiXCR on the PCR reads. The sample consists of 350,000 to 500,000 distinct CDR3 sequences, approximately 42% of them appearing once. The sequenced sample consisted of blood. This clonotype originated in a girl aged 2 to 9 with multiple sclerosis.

CDR3 sequence: CASSLFKGRSGANVLTF. The CDR3 nucleotides read TGTGCCAGCAGCTTATTTAAGGGGCGGTCTGGGGCCAACGTCCTGACTTTC. This sequence joins TRBV13 and TRBJ2-6; the D gene is possibly TRBD1 (5 bases). V was shortened by 2 bases and J by 1 base, with 12 bases between the two germline ends. This CDR3 has 17 amino acids. Germline CDR1 and CDR2: PRHDT and FYEKMQ (reference sequence).